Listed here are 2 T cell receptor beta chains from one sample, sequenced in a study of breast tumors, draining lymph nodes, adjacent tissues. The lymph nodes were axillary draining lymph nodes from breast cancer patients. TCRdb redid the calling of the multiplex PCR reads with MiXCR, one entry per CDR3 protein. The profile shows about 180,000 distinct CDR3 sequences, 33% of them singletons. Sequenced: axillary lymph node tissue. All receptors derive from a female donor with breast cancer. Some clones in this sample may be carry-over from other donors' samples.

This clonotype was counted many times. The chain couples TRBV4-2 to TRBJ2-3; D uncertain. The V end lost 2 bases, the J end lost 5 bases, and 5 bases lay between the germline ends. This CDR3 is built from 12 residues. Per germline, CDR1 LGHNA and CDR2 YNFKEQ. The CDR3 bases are TGTGCCAGCAGCCAAAATCTAGATACGCAGTATTTT. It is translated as CASSQNLDTQYF.

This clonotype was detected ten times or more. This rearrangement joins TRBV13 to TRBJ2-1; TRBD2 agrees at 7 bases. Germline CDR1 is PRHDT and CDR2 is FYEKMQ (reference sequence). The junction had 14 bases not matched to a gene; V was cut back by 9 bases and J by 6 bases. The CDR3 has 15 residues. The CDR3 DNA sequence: TGTGCCAGTTCAGTGGGGGAGGGCACGTTCAATGAGCAGTTCTTC. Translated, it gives CASSVGEGTFNEQFF.